A single sample is the source of the 29 T cell receptor beta chains below, sequenced in a study of spatial heterogeneity in lung cancer. TCRdb reprocessed the 5' RACE reads with MiXCR, giving one entry per CDR3 protein. Here the sample spans about 92,000 distinct CDR3 sequences, around 12% being singletons. Described time point: sample taken at primary tumor resection. The sample here was PBMCs, taken at surgery. These TCRs come from a male donor with early-stage non-small cell lung cancer.

The sample holds a few counts of this clonotype. The chain uses TRBV7-2 and TRBJ1-5, with unresolved D. This CDR3 has 14 amino acids. The germline V and J ends were trimmed by 5 bases and 4 bases, with 12 bases remaining between them. Germline V gene lookup returns CDR1 SGHTA and CDR2 FQGNSA. The CDR3 reads CASSPNPSNQPQHF. CDR3 in DNA: TGTGCCAGCAGCCCTAACCCCTCAAATCAGCCCCAGCATTTT.

This clonotype was detected many times. The V call is TRBV20-1, the J call TRBJ1-5, with 8 bases lining up with TRBD1. CDR3 length: 15 amino acids. V lost 2 bases, J lost 3 bases, and 6 bases stayed unmatched. Germline CDR1 reads DFQATT; CDR2 reads SNEGSKA (reference sequence). CDR3 nucleotide sequence: TGCAGTGCTAGACGCGGGACAGGCCTCAATCAGCCCCAGCATTTT. It translates to CSARRGTGLNQPQHF.

CDR3 region: CASNSGDSYEQYF. The DNA of the CDR3 is TGTGCCAGCAACTCAGGGGACTCCTACGAGCAGTACTTC. This chain links TRBV28 with TRBJ2-7; tentatively, D is TRBD1 (6 bases). The CDR3 loop spans 13 amino acids. The V gene lost 7 bases and the J gene lost 0 bases, with 10 bases spanning the gap. Germline V gene lookup returns CDR1 MDHEN and CDR2 SYDVKM.

CDR3 in amino acids: CASSPKDRAYEQYF. CDR3 nucleotides: TGTGCCAGCTCACCGAAGGACAGGGCCTACGAGCAGTACTTC. The chain combines TRBV18 with TRBJ2-7, with 8 positions matching TRBD1. The ends lost 3 bases at V and 2 bases at J; junction bases unmatched: 3. The CDR3 spans 14 residues. The germline V gene has CDR1 KGHSH and CDR2 LQKENI.

This clonotype was seen many times. V usage is TRBV10-3 and J usage is TRBJ2-3; D ambiguous. Germline V gene data show CDR1 as ENHRY and CDR2 as SYGVKD. The CDR3 is made up of 13 amino acids. V was clipped by 3 bases and J by 4 bases, with 8 bases between them. CDR3 nucleotide sequence: TGTGCCATCAGTGATTCAACGGCAGATACGCAGTATTTT. As protein: CAISDSTADTQYF.

The chain recombines TRBV16 with TRBJ1-4; perhaps TRBD1 as D (5 bases). Germline V CDR1 and CDR2: KGHSY, FQNENV. Between the trimmed V and J ends, which lost 2 bases and 8 bases, there was a span of 12 bases. CDR3 length equals 14 residues. CDR3 nucleotides: TGTGCCAGCAGCCAAGACAGCCAAGGAGAAAAACTGTTTTTT. Amino acid sequence: CASSQDSQGEKLFF.

This clonotype was observed a single time. The rearrangement links TRBV28 to TRBJ1-5; D is perhaps TRBD1 (6 bases). V lost 6 bases, J lost 5 bases, and 11 bases lay in between. CDR1 is MDHEN, CDR2 SYDVKM, per germline. The CDR3 runs to 13 residues. Here the CDR3 DNA reads TGTGCCAGCAGCAGGGGTGAATATCAGCCCCAGCATTTT. Its protein product is CASSRGEYQPQHF.

This clonotype was counted between two and nine times. This chain connects TRBV2 to TRBJ1-5, with D unclear. The CDR3 loop spans 13 amino acids. Per the germline V gene, CDR1 is SNHLY and CDR2 is FYNNEI. V lost 4 bases, J lost 5 bases, and 9 bases lay in between. DNA of the CDR3: TGTGCCAGCAGTGGGACGCTTTATCAGCCCCAGCATTTT. Amino acids: CASSGTLYQPQHF.

The rearrangement joins TRBV4-2 to TRBJ2-1; D gene ambiguous. V was pared by 1 base and J by 7 bases, with 14 bases between. In germline, CDR1 is LGHNA, CDR2 YNFKEQ. The CDR3 runs 15 residues. The CDR3: CASSQVGGDLNEQFF. In nucleotides, the CDR3 is TGTGCCAGCAGCCAAGTTGGCGGTGATTTAAATGAGCAGTTCTTC.

This clonotype was seen just once. V usage is TRBV6-2 or TRBV6-3 and J usage is TRBJ2-6; 7 bases are a match to TRBD1. Germline assignment: CDR1 MNHEY and CDR2 SVGEGT. Trimming took 7 bases from V and 0 from J; bases not matched to a gene: 6. The length of the CDR3 is 16 residues. This chain's CDR3 is CASKTGSISGANVLTF. In DNA, the CDR3 is TGTGCCAGCAAGACAGGGAGTATCTCTGGGGCCAACGTCCTGACTTTC.

In its sample, this clonotype was seen many times. V gene TRBV11-2 combines with J gene TRBJ2-6, with D uncertain. CDR3 length equals 17 residues. V lost 1 base and J lost 1, with 11 bases in between. CDR1 is SGHAT, CDR2 FQNNGV, per germline. As DNA, the CDR3 is TGTGCCAGCAGCTTAGTGGGCAGTCTTTCTGGGGCCAACGTCCTGACTTTC. It yields the protein CASSLVGSLSGANVLTF.

This chain connects TRBV28 to TRBJ2-7, with D unclear. The CDR3 is made up of 14 amino acids. Germline assignment: CDR1 MDHEN and CDR2 SYDVKM. V was pared by 5 bases and J by 3 bases, with 14 bases between. The CDR3 nucleotides are TGTGCCAGCAGTCCGACACAGTACCTCTACGAGCAGTACTTC. This encodes CASSPTQYLYEQYF.

Ten or more counts support this clonotype. V usage is TRBV10-3 and J usage is TRBJ2-1; no firm D call. From germline, CDR1 is ENHRY and CDR2 SYGVKD. Trimming pared 2 bases from V and 6 bases from J, leaving 11 bases between. The CDR3 is 14 amino acids. The CDR3 here is CAISEGESLNEQFF. The CDR3 DNA reads as TGTGCCATCAGTGAGGGGGAAAGCCTCAATGAGCAGTTCTTC.

This clonotype was counted ten times or more. The rearrangement uses TRBV20-1 and TRBJ1-5; 8 bases are shared with TRBD1. This CDR3 contains 15 residues. V was clipped by 5 bases and J by 0 bases; unmatched bases: 6. The V gene's germline CDR1 is DFQATT and CDR2 SNEGSKA (reference sequence). The CDR3 DNA follows: TGCAGTGCTCAGACGGGACAGGTTAGCAATCAGCCCCAGCATTTT. Encoded protein: CSAQTGQVSNQPQHF.

The table lists this clonotype with a few counts. V usage is TRBV7-8 and J usage is TRBJ1-6, with D possibly being TRBD1 (5 bases). The CDR3 consists of 17 residues. Germline CDR1 reads SGHVS; CDR2 reads FQNEAQ. Trimming stripped 7 bases from V and 6 bases from J, with 22 bases between. CDR3 region: CASTSARGVRSNSPLHF. CDR3 in DNA: TGTGCCAGCACCTCAGCGCGGGGGGTTAGGAGTAATTCACCCCTCCACTTT.

This clonotype appeared a few times. This chain joins TRBV12-3 or TRBV12-4 and TRBJ1-5; weak D call: TRBD1 (5 bases). The germline V and J ends were trimmed by 2 bases and 6 bases, with 11 bases remaining between them. This CDR3 is built from 14 residues. Written as DNA, the CDR3 is TGTGCCAGCAGTTTACAGGGTTTAGCTCAGCCCCAGCATTTT. This encodes CASSLQGLAQPQHF.

V and J are TRBV20-1 and TRBJ2-1; 8 nucleotides match TRBD1. Trimming at V came to 2 bases and at J to 6 bases, leaving 9 bases not matched to a gene. The CDR3 runs 15 residues. CDR1 DFQATT and CDR2 SNEGSKA come from the germline V gene (reference sequence). This chain's CDR3 is CSARPSTGEFNEQFF. The DNA for the CDR3 is TGCAGTGCTAGACCTTCGACAGGGGAGTTCAATGAGCAGTTCTTC.

Ten or more counts support this clonotype. This chain links TRBV5-1 with TRBJ2-2; a possible D gene is TRBD2 (6 bases). The CDR3 is 15 amino acids. The germline V and J ends were trimmed by 4 bases and 0 bases, with 10 bases remaining between them. Germline assignment: CDR1 SGHRS and CDR2 YFSETQ. The CDR3 DNA reads as TGCGCCAGCAGCCCAAGGACTACGAACACCGGGGAGCTGTTTTTT. It yields the protein CASSPRTTNTGELFF.

This chain uses TRBV5-1 with TRBJ2-1, with 8 bases aligning to TRBD1. V dropped 4 bases and J dropped 3; count of bases not matched to a gene: 9. This CDR3 is built from 16 residues. Germline assignment: CDR1 SGHRS and CDR2 YFSETQ. DNA of the CDR3: TGCGCCAGCAGCCTGAGACAGGGGTCCAGCTACAATGAGCAGTTCTTC. Translating it yields CASSLRQGSSYNEQFF.

The chain combines TRBV20-1 with TRBJ2-2; D gene unclear. The germline V and J ends were trimmed by 4 bases and 7 bases, with 16 bases remaining between them. Germline V gives CDR1 DFQATT, CDR2 SNEGSKA (reference sequence). This CDR3 spans 14 amino acids. The CDR3: CSANTLLPYGELFF. CDR3 in DNA: TGCAGTGCTAACACACTCTTACCGTACGGGGAGCTGTTTTTT.

The table lists this clonotype with a few counts. This chain links TRBV14 with TRBJ1-2, with TRBD1 as a possible D gene (6 bases). This CDR3 region has 14 residues. Germline CDR1 and CDR2: SGHDN and FVKESK. Between the trimmed V and J ends, which lost 1 base and 6 bases, there was a span of 12 bases. In nucleotides, the CDR3 is TGTGCCAGCAGCCAAGCGGGGGCATTCGATGGCTACACCTTC. Translated: CASSQAGAFDGYTF.

This clonotype was found a few times. The chain uses TRBV4-3 and TRBJ1-1, with D uncertain. V was pared by 0 bases and J by 1 base, with 9 bases between. The CDR3 is 15 residues long. The germline gives CDR1 LGHNA, CDR2 YSLEER. The CDR3 DNA reads TGCGCCAGCAGCCAAGATGGCCAGTCGAACACTGAAGCTTTCTTT. The encoded protein is CASSQDGQSNTEAFF.

There are many counts of this clonotype. The chain is built from TRBV7-9 and TRBJ1-1; perhaps TRBD1 as D (6 bases). The V end was cut by 6 bases, the J end by 4 bases, with 9 bases between. The CDR3 runs to 12 residues. Germline lookup yields CDR1 SEHNR and CDR2 FQNEAQ (reference sequence). The DNA of the CDR3 is TGTGCCAGCAGTGTCAGGGGCACTGAAGCTTTCTTT. Its translation is CASSVRGTEAFF.

This clonotype was observed a handful of times. The chain combines TRBV18 with TRBJ1-4; TRBD1 matches 7 bases. The CDR3 extends over 14 amino acids. V lost 3 bases to trimming and J lost 7 bases; unmatched junction nucleotides: 5. Germline V gives CDR1 KGHSH, CDR2 LQKENI. This CDR3 reads CASSPTGSSEKLFF. The CDR3 nucleotides read TGTGCCAGCTCACCGACAGGGAGCTCTGAAAAACTGTTTTTT. The full variable domain, rest sourced from reference TRBV18 and TRBJ1-4, is NAGVMQNPRHLVRRRGQEARLRCSPMKGHSHVYWYRQLPEEGLKFMVYLQKENIIDESGMPKERFSAEFPKEGPSILRIQQVVRGDSAAYFCASSPTGSSEKLFFGSGTQLSVL.

Many counts were recorded for this clonotype. The chain links TRBV12-3 or TRBV12-4 to TRBJ1-2; D gene uncertain. V lost 2 bases and J 0 bases, leaving 10 bases between the germline ends. The CDR3 covers 15 residues. As DNA, the CDR3 is TGTGCCAGCAGTTTATTCGGGCGGGCTAACTATGGCTACACCTTC. It specifies CASSLFGRANYGYTF.

The chain employs TRBV29-1 and TRBJ2-3; TRBD2 matches 9 bases. CDR3 length equals 14 residues. Looked up from germline, CDR1 is SQVTM and CDR2 is ANQGSEA. Germline trimming cut 4 bases from V and 6 bases from J; bases unmatched to any gene: 8. The CDR3 coding sequence is TGCAGCGTTGTCGCTAGCGGGATATCCGATACGCAGTATTTT. Encoded protein: CSVVASGISDTQYF.

V usage is TRBV24-1 and J usage is TRBJ2-5, with unresolved D. Germline V gene lookup returns CDR1 KGHDR and CDR2 SFDVKD. V lost 5 bases and J 2 bases, leaving 14 bases between the germline ends. The CDR3 runs to 15 residues. This CDR3 is CATSGGGVGQETQYF. CDR3 bases: TGTGCCACCAGTGGGGGTGGGGTAGGACAAGAGACCCAGTACTTC.

The chain employs TRBV5-1 and TRBJ2-1; 10 bases are a match to TRBD2. The V gene's germline CDR1 is SGHRS and CDR2 YFSETQ. V was pared by 4 bases and J by 7 bases, with 8 bases of the junction left unmatched. The CDR3 totals 15 residues. CDR3 amino acids: CASSNLAGVQNEQFF. CDR3 bases: TGCGCCAGCAGCAACCTAGCGGGAGTACAGAATGAGCAGTTCTTC.

This clonotype was counted ten times or more. This chain connects TRBV20-1 to TRBJ2-1; 7 nucleotides align to TRBD2. This CDR3 has 13 amino acids. V was clipped by 5 bases and J by 10 bases; unmatched bases: 11. Per germline, CDR1 DFQATT and CDR2 SNEGSKA (reference sequence). CDR3 coding DNA: TGCAGTGCTTCTTCGGGGGGAAAAGGGGAGCAGTTCTTC. Translating it yields CSASSGGKGEQFF.